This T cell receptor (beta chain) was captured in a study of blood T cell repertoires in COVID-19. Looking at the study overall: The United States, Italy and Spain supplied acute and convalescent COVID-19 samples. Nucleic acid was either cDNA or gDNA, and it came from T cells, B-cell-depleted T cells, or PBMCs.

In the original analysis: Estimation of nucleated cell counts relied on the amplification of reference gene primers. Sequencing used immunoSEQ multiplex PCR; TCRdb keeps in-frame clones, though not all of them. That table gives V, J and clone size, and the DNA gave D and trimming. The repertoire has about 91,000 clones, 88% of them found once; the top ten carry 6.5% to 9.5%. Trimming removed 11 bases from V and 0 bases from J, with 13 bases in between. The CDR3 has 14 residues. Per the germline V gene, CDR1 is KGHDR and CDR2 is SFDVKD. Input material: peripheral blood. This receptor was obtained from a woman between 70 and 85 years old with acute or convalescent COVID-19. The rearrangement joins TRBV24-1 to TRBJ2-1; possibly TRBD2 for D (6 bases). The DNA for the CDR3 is TGTGCCAGCGGACCCGGGAGCTCCTACAATGAGCAGTTCTTC. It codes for CASGPGSSYNEQFF.